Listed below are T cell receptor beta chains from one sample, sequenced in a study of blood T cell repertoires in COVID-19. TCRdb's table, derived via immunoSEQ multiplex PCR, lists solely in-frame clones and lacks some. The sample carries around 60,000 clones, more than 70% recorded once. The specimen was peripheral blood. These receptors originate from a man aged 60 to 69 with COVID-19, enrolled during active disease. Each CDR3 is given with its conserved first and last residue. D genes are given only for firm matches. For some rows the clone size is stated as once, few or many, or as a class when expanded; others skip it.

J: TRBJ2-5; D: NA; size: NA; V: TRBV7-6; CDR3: CASSLGRQPGETQYF; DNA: TGTGCCAGCAGCCTAGGTCGCCAACCCGGGGAGACCCAGTACTTC
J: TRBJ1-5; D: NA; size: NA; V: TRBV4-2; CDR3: CASSQAVGLSNQPQHF; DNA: TGTGCCAGCAGCCAAGCTGTAGGACTAAGCAATCAGCCCCAGCATTTT
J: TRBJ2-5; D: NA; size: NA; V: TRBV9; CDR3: CASSVAEETQYF; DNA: TGTGCCAGCAGCGTAGCTGAAGAGACCCAGTACTTC
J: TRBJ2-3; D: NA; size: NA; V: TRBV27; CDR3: CASSLFGDTDTQYF; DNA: TGTGCCAGCAGTTTATTCGGGGACACAGATACGCAGTATTTT
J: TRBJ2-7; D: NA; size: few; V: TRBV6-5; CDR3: CASSYSERPSSYEQYF; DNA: TGTGCCAGCAGTTACTCTGAGCGTCCCAGCTCCTACGAGCAGTACTTC
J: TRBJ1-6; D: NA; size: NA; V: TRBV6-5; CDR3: CASSLAMTHNSPLHF; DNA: TGTGCCAGCAGTTTAGCCATGACGCATAATTCACCCCTCCACTTT
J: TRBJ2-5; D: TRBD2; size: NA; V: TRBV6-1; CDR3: CASSEMGSGNQETQYF; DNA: TGTGCCAGCAGTGAAATGGGTAGCGGGAACCAAGAGACCCAGTACTTC
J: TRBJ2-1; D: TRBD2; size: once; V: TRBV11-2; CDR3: CASSLDLAGGYNEQFF; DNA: TGTGCCAGCAGCTTAGATCTAGCGGGAGGCTACAATGAGCAGTTCTTC
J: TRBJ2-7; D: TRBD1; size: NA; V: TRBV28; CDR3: CASSRQGATSYEQYF; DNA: TGTGCCAGCAGTCGACAGGGGGCCACCTCCTACGAGCAGTACTTC
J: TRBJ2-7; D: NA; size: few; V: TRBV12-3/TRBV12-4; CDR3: CASSTNYEQYF; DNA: TGTGCCAGCAGCACAAACTACGAGCAGTACTTC
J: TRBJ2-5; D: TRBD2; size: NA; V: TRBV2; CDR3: CASSLSGLQETQYF; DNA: TGTGCCAGCAGTCTTTCGGGACTACAAGAGACCCAGTACTTC
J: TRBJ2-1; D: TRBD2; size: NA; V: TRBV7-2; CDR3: CASSLITSGSFEQFF; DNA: TGTGCCAGCAGCTTGATCACTAGCGGGAGTTTTGAGCAGTTCTTC
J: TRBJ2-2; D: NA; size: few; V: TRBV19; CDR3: CASSGSGRGELFF; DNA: TGTGCCAGTAGTGGGTCAGGGCGAGGGGAGCTGTTTTTT
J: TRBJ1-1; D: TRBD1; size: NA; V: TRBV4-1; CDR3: CASSQSSVRGPTEAFF; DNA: TGCGCCAGCAGCCAAAGCTCGGTCAGGGGGCCCACTGAAGCTTTCTTT
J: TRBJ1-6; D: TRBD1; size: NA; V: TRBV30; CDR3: CALDREGSPLHF; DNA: TGTGCCCTAGACAGGGAAGGGTCACCCCTCCACTTT
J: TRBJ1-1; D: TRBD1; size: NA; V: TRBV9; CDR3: CASSPRTGAHVLNTEAFF; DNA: TGTGCCAGCAGCCCCCGGACAGGGGCTCATGTACTGAACACTGAAGCTTTCTTT